Following are 16 T cell receptor beta chains from one sample sequenced in a study of T cells in Graves' hyperthyroidism and ophthalmopathy. TCR beta CDR3 sequences were amplified from RNA transcripts. HTBI primers drove first-round RT-PCR of the TCR CDR3. TCRdb re-derived calls from the multiplex PCR reads in MiXCR, one entry per CDR3 protein. The table lists a few hundred thousand distinct CDR3 sequences, around a sixth of them singletons. The sequenced sample consisted of blood. These receptors came from a woman under 40 with Graves' hyperthyroidism.

Ten or more counts support this clonotype. This rearrangement joins TRBV27 to TRBJ2-2; the match to TRBD1 covers 11 bases. The CDR3 covers 19 residues. Germline assignment: CDR1 MNHEY and CDR2 SMNVEV (reference sequence). V was pared by 6 bases and J by 7 bases, with 19 bases of the junction left unmatched. For the CDR3, the DNA is TGTGCCAGCAGAAGTGGACAGGGGGCTGTGGGCCTTGTGATCGGGGAGCTGTTTTTT. This codes for CASRSGQGAVGLVIGELFF.

This clonotype was counted many times. This chain joins TRBV7-8 and TRBJ2-3; 7 bases agree with TRBD1. The CDR3 is 16 residues long. Germline values: CDR1 SGHVS, CDR2 FQNEAQ. After removal of 5 bases from V and 5 bases from J, the junction contained 13 bases not matched to a gene. CDR3 in DNA: TGTGCCAGCAGCCGAGCCGGGACAGCGCTTCAAGATACGCAGTATTTT. This gives the protein CASSRAGTALQDTQYF.

This clonotype was observed a few times. This chain joins TRBV19 and TRBJ1-5; 7 positions match TRBD1. Per germline, CDR1 LNHDA and CDR2 SQIVND (reference sequence). This CDR3 has 14 residues. In nucleotides, the CDR3 is TGTGACTTGACAGGGACTAATAGCAATCAGCCCCAGCATTTT. Translated, it gives CDLTGTNSNQPQHF.

The V call is TRBV7-2, the J call TRBJ1-2, with TRBD1 matching 8 bases. CDR3 length equals 18 residues. The J segment lost 2 bases and the V segment lost 6 bases, leaving 17 bases of the junction unmatched. CDR1 SGHTA and CDR2 FQGNSA come from the germline V gene. CDR3 residues: CASRSRDRTTVRNYGYTF. In DNA, the CDR3 is TGTGCCAGCAGGTCCCGGGACAGGACGACAGTCCGGAACTATGGCTACACCTTC.

The V call is TRBV6-2 or TRBV6-3, the J call TRBJ2-3, with D unclear. Trimming took off 4 bases at V and 2 bases at J, with 16 bases between the two ends. The CDR3 is 16 amino acids. Germline assignment: CDR1 MNHEY and CDR2 SVGEGT. The CDR3 DNA is TGTGCCAGCAGTTCAAGACGGTACTCTCACACAGATACGCAGTATTTT. Translation: CASSSRRYSHTDTQYF.

The sample holds a few counts of this clonotype. The rearrangement uses TRBV19 and TRBJ2-7; 7 nucleotides align to TRBD1. V shed 8 bases and J 3 bases; nucleotides not matched to a gene: 7. The CDR3 has 13 amino acids. The germline gives CDR1 LNHDA, CDR2 SQIVND (reference sequence). CDR3 loop: CASGSGTVYEQYF. The DNA of the CDR3 is TGTGCCAGTGGTTCCGGGACAGTCTACGAGCAGTACTTC.

At least ten counts were recorded for this clonotype. V is TRBV28 and J is TRBJ1-4; unclear D gene. The CDR3 consists of 16 residues. V was cut by 3 bases and J by 11 bases, with 22 bases left in between. Germline CDR1 reads MDHEN; CDR2 reads SYDVKM. The CDR3: CASSFYSGYGLWKLFF. The DNA for the CDR3 is TGTGCCAGCAGTTTTTATTCTGGTTACGGTTTATGGAAACTGTTTTTT.

This clonotype was detected only a few times. A read error is possible here, since a much larger clone lies one base away. V is TRBV12-3 or TRBV12-4 and J is TRBJ2-5; TRBD2 aligns across 13 bases. V shed 6 bases, J shed 4 bases, and the junction held 17 bases outside the gene matches. This CDR3 is 19 amino acids long. The CDR3 region is CASRTGLAGEREGRETQYF. The CDR3 DNA sequence: TGTGCCAGCAGAACAGGACTAGCGGGAGAGAGAGAGGGGCGAGAGACCCAGTACTTC.

This clonotype was seen at least ten times. The V call is TRBV5-5, the J call TRBJ2-7; 9 nucleotides agree with TRBD1. The CDR3 covers 15 residues. Germline V gene sequence: CDR1 SGHKS, CDR2 YYEKEE (reference sequence). V shed 3 bases, J shed 1 base, and the junction held 5 bases outside the gene matches. The DNA for the CDR3 is TGTGCCAGCAGCTGGAGACAGGGGGATTCCTACGAGCAGTACTTC. As protein: CASSWRQGDSYEQYF.

This clonotype was observed at least ten times. The chain has TRBV29-1 and TRBJ2-3; TRBD2 matches 7 bases. Germline V gene data show CDR1 as SQVTM and CDR2 as ANQGSEA. The CDR3 runs 17 residues. V gave up 2 bases and J gave up 4 bases; unmatched junction bases: 15. The CDR3 DNA is TGCAGCGTTGAAACCCATCCCGCGGGAGCGGTCCCAGATACGCAGTATTTT. Protein product: CSVETHPAGAVPDTQYF.

At least ten counts were recorded for this clonotype. The chain uses TRBV20-1 and TRBJ2-5; no definite D call. The V gene's germline CDR1 is DFQATT and CDR2 SNEGSKA (reference sequence). This CDR3 region has 14 residues. Deletions cut 0 bases from V and 2 bases from J, with 10 bases between. The CDR3 reads CSARDTRVQETQYF. CDR3 bases: TGCAGTGCTAGAGATACAAGGGTTCAAGAGACCCAGTACTTC.

The chain joins TRBV9 to TRBJ2-4, with 9 positions matching TRBD2. CDR3 length: 15 residues. V was clipped by 4 bases and J by 9 bases; unmatched bases: 11. CDR1 is SGDLS and CDR2 is YYNGEE in the germline V gene. Here the CDR3 reads CASSPGLAGVSIQYF. The CDR3 coding sequence is TGTGCCAGCAGCCCAGGCTTAGCGGGGGTTAGCATTCAGTACTTC.

This clonotype was seen many times. CDR3 sequence: CASSGGSQETQYF. The CDR3 nucleotides read TGTGCCAGCAGTGGCGGCTCACAAGAGACCCAGTACTTC. The chain links TRBV12-3 or TRBV12-4 to TRBJ2-5; no reliable D call. V dropped 5 bases and J dropped 2 bases, with 9 bases sitting between them. There are 13 residues in the CDR3.

This clonotype was found many times. The chain carries TRBV5-1 and TRBJ2-3; D possibly corresponds to TRBD1 (6 bases). This CDR3 contains 15 residues. Trimming took off 4 bases at V and 1 base at J, with 13 bases between the two ends. Germline CDR1 reads SGHRS; CDR2 reads YFSETQ. The CDR3, as DNA: TGCGCCAGCAGCCATCTAGGACAGCGCACAGATACGCAGTATTTT. Amino acid sequence: CASSHLGQRTDTQYF. The variable domain in full, with the rest retrieved from reference TRBV5-1 and TRBJ2-3, is KAGVTQTPRYLIKTRGQQVTLSCSPISGHRSVSWYQQTPGQGLQFLFEYFSETQRNKGNFPGRFSGRQFSNSRSEMNVSTLELGDSALYLCASSHLGQRTDTQYFGPGTRLTVL.

The CDR3 is CSVEGGTSEQYF. The CDR3 bases are TGCAGCGTTGAGGGCGGGACGTCCGAGCAGTACTTC. The gene calls are TRBV29-1 and TRBJ2-7, with D tentatively TRBD2 (6 bases). V lost 3 bases, J lost 6 bases, and 12 bases lay in between. The CDR3 extends over 12 amino acids. Germline-derived CDR1 and CDR2 are SQVTM and ANQGSEA.

This chain uses TRBV7-2 with TRBJ2-3; 9 bases are a match to TRBD2. The CDR3 contains 18 residues. V lost 0 bases to trimming and J lost 5 bases; unmatched junction nucleotides: 12. CDR1 and CDR2 from the germline V gene are SGHTA and FQGNSA. CDR3 region: CASSLAPAFGGRVDTQYF. As DNA, the CDR3 is TGTGCCAGCAGCTTAGCCCCTGCCTTTGGCGGGAGGGTAGATACGCAGTATTTT. Complete variable domain (other parts from reference TRBV7-2 and TRBJ2-3): GAGVSQSPSNKVTEKGKDVELRCDPISGHTALYWYRQSLGQGLEFLIYFQGNSAPDKSGLPSDRFSAERTGGSVSTLTIQRTQQEDSAVYLCASSLAPAFGGRVDTQYFGPGTRLTVL.